The 13 T cell receptor beta chains reported below all come from one sample, sequenced in a study of CD8+CD57+ T cells in acquired aplastic anemia. Individuals selected for sequencing had exhibited CD8+CD57+ cell expansion on flow cytometry. It was genomic DNA that served as the template for profiling TCR beta VDJ and CDR3. TCRdb reprocessed the reads via MiXCR and lists one record per CDR3 protein. In the table there are fewer than 85,000 distinct CDR3 sequences, about 70% of which are singletons. Sequencing was done on a sample of sorted CD4+, CD8+, or CD8+CD57+ T cells (not recorded which) from PBMCs. The receptors shown here come from a human donor with aplastic anemia.

The J gene is TRBJ2-2, the V gene TRBV29-1; D uncertain. Trimming removed 6 bases from V and 4 bases from J, with 12 bases in between. CDR3 length equals 13 residues. Germline V lookup: CDR1 SQVTM, CDR2 ANQGSEA. CDR3 sequence: CSVESHITGELFF. The DNA for the CDR3 is TGCAGCGTCGAGAGTCACATCACCGGGGAGCTGTTTTTT.

The rearrangement uses TRBV5-1 and TRBJ2-7; tentative D call: TRBD2 (6 bases). V lost 4 bases to trimming and J lost 0 bases, with 14 bases between them. Per germline, CDR1 SGHRS and CDR2 YFSETQ. The CDR3 has 15 amino acids. The CDR3 DNA sequence: TGCGCCAGCAGCATCTCCGGGACTGCCTCCTACGAGCAGTACTTC. Amino acid sequence: CASSISGTASYEQYF.

This clonotype was seen a few times. The CDR3 DNA reads TGTGCCAGCAGTGCGGGACAGGGAGTGAGCGAGCAGTACTTC. This codes for CASSAGQGVSEQYF. The chain uses TRBV2 and TRBJ2-7, with 9 bases fitting TRBD1. The trim removed 4 bases at V and 6 bases at J, leaving 7 bases unmatched. Germline V gene data show CDR1 as SNHLY and CDR2 as FYNNEI. This CDR3 is built from 14 residues.

The V gene is TRBV20-1, the J gene TRBJ2-1; D not certain. Germline assignment: CDR1 DFQATT and CDR2 SNEGSKA (reference sequence). The CDR3 has 14 amino acids. V dropped 3 bases and J dropped 4 bases, with 13 bases sitting between them. CDR3 sequence reads: CSASPAPPYNEQFF. CDR3 coding DNA: TGCAGTGCTAGCCCAGCGCCTCCTTACAATGAGCAGTTCTTC.

The V and J genes are TRBV7-9 and TRBJ2-5; D ambiguous. Per germline, CDR1 SEHNR and CDR2 FQNEAQ (reference sequence). With 5 bases removed from V and 5 bases from J, the gap between germline ends came to 12 bases. This CDR3 spans 13 amino acids. DNA of the CDR3: TGTGCCAGCAGCGTTCAGGATAGGGAGACCCAGTACTTC. Protein: CASSVQDRETQYF.

The genes are TRBV25-1 and TRBJ2-3, with D possibly called TRBD1 or TRBD2 (5 bases each). The CDR3 totals 15 residues. V was trimmed by 3 bases and J by 2 bases, leaving 12 bases between them. The germline gives CDR1 MGHDK, CDR2 SYGVNS. The CDR3 region has the DNA TGTGCCAGCAGTGATGGGGGTACCCCCACAGATACGCAGTATTTT. Protein: CASSDGGTPTDTQYF.

The chain is built from TRBV27 and TRBJ1-6, with D unclear. Germline CDR1 reads MNHEY; CDR2 reads SMNVEV (reference sequence). Trimming took off 6 bases at V and 8 bases at J, with 14 bases between the two ends. The CDR3 extends over 14 amino acids. Here the CDR3 reads CASSFKGQHSPLHF. CDR3 bases: TGTGCCAGCAGCTTTAAAGGGCAACATTCACCCCTCCACTTT.

The J gene is TRBJ2-7, the V gene TRBV6-2 or TRBV6-3; D gene uncertain. Trimming removed 5 bases at V and 0 bases at J, with 14 bases between. The CDR3 has 15 amino acids. Looked up from germline, CDR1 is MNHEY and CDR2 is SVGEGT. The CDR3 sequence is CASSTRLASSYEQYF. DNA of the CDR3: TGTGCCAGCAGTACACGACTCGCGAGCTCCTACGAGCAGTACTTC.

The chain recombines TRBV7-3 with TRBJ1-2; the match to TRBD1 covers 7 bases. The CDR3 extends over 14 amino acids. Germline CDR1 is SGHTA and CDR2 is FQGTGA. With 5 bases clipped from V and 2 bases from J, the junction kept 5 bases outside the gene matches. The CDR3: CASSPGGQNYGYTF. The DNA for the CDR3 is TGTGCCAGCAGCCCTGGGGGACAGAACTATGGCTACACCTTC.

The V gene is TRBV14, the J gene TRBJ2-7, with TRBD1 identical over 7 bases. Germline CDR1 reads SGHDN; CDR2 reads FVKESK. This CDR3 contains 14 residues. With V trimmed by 4 bases and J by 3 bases, 6 bases remained unmatched. CDR3 region: CASSRVTGDYEQYF. The CDR3 DNA reads TGTGCCAGCAGCCGCGTAACAGGGGACTACGAGCAGTACTTC.

A few counts support this clonotype. This chain links TRBV25-1 with TRBJ2-7; D gene ambiguous. CDR1 and CDR2 from the germline V gene are MGHDK and SYGVNS. The CDR3 spans 11 residues. Between the trimmed V and J ends, which lost 5 bases and 2 bases, there was a span of 4 bases. The CDR3 reads CASSITYEQYF. For the CDR3, the DNA is TGTGCCAGCAGTATAACCTACGAGCAGTACTTC.

About this clonotype: The junction does not match germline at one end; this may be a read error. This chain joins TRBV20-1 and TRBJ2-7, with TRBD1 matching 9 bases. The CDR3 contains 13 residues. Germline V gene data show CDR1 as DFQATT and CDR2 as SNEGSKA (reference sequence). The CDR3 loop is CSARGQGLYEHYF. CDR3 DNA: TGCAGTGCTAGGGGACAGGGACTCTACGAGCACTACTTC.

The V call is TRBV20-1, the J call TRBJ2-1; 8 nucleotides line up with TRBD2. V trimming: 0 bases; J trimming: 6 bases; junction bases outside the gene matches: 4. Germline lookup yields CDR1 DFQATT and CDR2 SNEGSKA (reference sequence). The CDR3 covers 14 residues. CDR3 loop: CSARDRGGLNEQFF. The DNA for the CDR3 is TGCAGTGCTAGAGACCGGGGGGGACTCAATGAGCAGTTCTTC.